This TCR beta chain was found in a study of blood T cell repertoires in COVID-19. Study summary: PBMCs, B-cell-depleted T cells, or T cells provided the cDNA or gDNA that made up the material.

Per the original methods: Quantification of nucleated cells was approximated via reference gene primer amplification. The repertoire was sequenced with immunoSEQ multiplex PCR; TCRdb's copy has only in-frame clones and lacks some. That table furnishes V, J and clone size, whereas the DNA furnished D and trimming. The sample contains 150,000 to 200,000 clones, roughly nine tenths of which appear only once. V was clipped by 1 base and J by 4 bases; unmatched bases: 7. Germline V gene sequence: CDR1 KGHSH, CDR2 LQKENI. CDR3 size: 16 residues. This receptor was identified in a man younger than 35 who had recovered from COVID-19. The chain has TRBV18 and TRBJ2-5; TRBD1 matches at 9 bases. The sequenced sample consisted of peripheral blood. Here the CDR3 reads CASSPRVTGGAETQYF. CDR3 in DNA: TGTGCCAGCTCACCACGGGTGACAGGGGGTGCAGAGACCCAGTACTTC.